These 30 T cell receptor beta chains share one sample of origin, sequenced in a study of T-cell reconstitution after alpha-beta-depleted transplantation in children. This sample's TCRbeta library carried unique molecular identifier barcodes. TCRdb passed the PCR reads through MiXCR, listing each CDR3 protein once. Counted here are fewer than 1 million distinct CDR3 sequences, about 15% occurring once; the ten biggest clones make up approximately 5%. The source was PBMCs, mostly from graft donor cells, collected 360 days after TCRalphabeta/CD19-depleted stem cell transplant. These receptors were taken from a male patient younger than 18 who had a stem cell transplant for acute lymphoblastic leukemia, so the T cells may come from the graft donor.

The chain combines TRBV4-1 with TRBJ2-1; no definite D call. Trimming shortened V by 4 bases and J by 1 base, and 8 bases separated the two germline ends. CDR3 length: 14 amino acids. Germline loops: CDR1 MGHRA, CDR2 YSYEKL. CDR3 amino acids: CASSRVASYNEQFF. DNA for the CDR3: TGCGCCAGCAGCCGAGTAGCTTCCTACAATGAGCAGTTCTTC.

Many counts were recorded for this clonotype. V and J are TRBV13 and TRBJ1-1; D is ambiguous. CDR3 size: 12 residues. Trimming pared 5 bases from V and 5 bases from J, leaving 9 bases between. The germline gives CDR1 PRHDT, CDR2 FYEKMQ (reference sequence). CDR3 coding DNA: TGTGCCAGCAGCCCCGGACTGACTGAAGCTTTCTTT. It yields the protein CASSPGLTEAFF. Full variable domain (rest looked up from reference TRBV13 and TRBJ1-1): AAGVIQSPRHLIKEKRETATLKCYPIPRHDTVYWYQQGPGQDPQFLISFYEKMQSDKGSIPDRFSAQQFSDYHSELNMSSLELGDSALYFCASSPGLTEAFFGQGTRLTVV.

The J gene is TRBJ2-1, the V gene TRBV7-9; D is possibly TRBD1 (6 bases). V lost 5 bases and J 0 bases, leaving 14 bases between the germline ends. This CDR3 spans 16 amino acids. Germline CDR1 reads SEHNR; CDR2 reads FQNEAQ (reference sequence). This CDR3 is CASSVNRDTSYNEQFF. The CDR3 DNA is TGTGCCAGCAGCGTAAATCGGGACACCTCCTACAATGAGCAGTTCTTC. The full variable domain, completed using reference TRBV7-9 and TRBJ2-1, is DTGVSQNPRHKITKRGQNVTFRCDPISEHNRLYWYRQTLGQGPEFLTYFQNEAQLEKSRLLSDRFSAERPKGSFSTLEIQRTEQGDSAMYLCASSVNRDTSYNEQFFGPGTRLTVL.

This clonotype has a handful of counts. V usage is TRBV5-1 and J usage is TRBJ2-2, with D possibly TRBD2 on 6 matching bases. CDR1 is SGHRS and CDR2 is YFSETQ in the germline V gene. This CDR3 contains 14 residues. Deletions cut 5 bases from V and 4 bases from J, with 12 bases between. DNA for the CDR3: TGCGCCAGCAGGGGCGGGGACGCCACCGGGGAGCTGTTTTTT. Translated: CASRGGDATGELFF.

CDR3 in DNA: TGTGCCAGCCTGAAAACAGGGGTCGACGAGCAGTACTTC. Translating it yields CASLKTGVDEQYF. The genes are TRBV12-3 or TRBV12-4 and TRBJ2-7; 7 nucleotides align to TRBD1. This CDR3 region has 13 residues. The junction had 9 bases not matched to a gene; V was cut back by 8 bases and J by 5 bases.

V usage is TRBV4-1 and J usage is TRBJ2-7; D uncertain. The CDR3 runs to 14 residues. The germline V and J ends were trimmed by 2 bases and 3 bases, with 11 bases remaining between them. CDR1 is MGHRA and CDR2 is YSYEKL in the germline V gene. CDR3 in amino acids: CASSQPAQNYEQYF. The CDR3 bases are TGCGCCAGCAGCCAACCCGCTCAGAACTACGAGCAGTACTTC.

The chain is built from TRBV29-1 and TRBJ2-7; tentatively, D is TRBD2 (6 bases). Germline assignment: CDR1 SQVTM and CDR2 ANQGSEA. The V gene lost 5 bases and the J gene lost 2 bases, with 16 bases spanning the gap. CDR3 length equals 14 residues. In DNA, the CDR3 is TGCAGCGTTACCCGGGGAGGCAGCGCCTACGAGCAGTACTTC. Its translation is CSVTRGGSAYEQYF.

This clonotype was seen a few times. The chain employs TRBV5-5 and TRBJ1-5, with D tentatively TRBD1 (6 bases). CDR3 length equals 16 residues. Germline CDR1 is SGHKS and CDR2 is YYEKEE (reference sequence). V was pared by 0 bases and J by 0 bases, with 10 bases between. CDR3 sequence: CASSLEEGGSNQPQHF. The CDR3 DNA is TGTGCCAGCAGCTTGGAGGAGGGGGGTAGCAATCAGCCCCAGCATTTT.

This clonotype was seen repeatedly, ten times or more. This chain uses TRBV29-1 with TRBJ2-2, with D hard to call. The V end was cut by 2 bases, the J end by 2 bases, with 6 bases between. From germline, CDR1 is SQVTM and CDR2 ANQGSEA. This CDR3 spans 13 amino acids. The CDR3 DNA reads as TGCAGCGTTGAACTGACTAACACCGGGGAGCTGTTTTTT. Residues: CSVELTNTGELFF.

The gene calls are TRBV20-1 and TRBJ2-1; TRBD2 agrees at 7 bases. There are 14 residues in the CDR3. The germline V gene has CDR1 DFQATT and CDR2 SNEGSKA (reference sequence). V shed 3 bases and J 3 bases; nucleotides not matched to a gene: 5. The CDR3 DNA follows: TGCAGTGCTAGGCGGGAGAATCTCTACAATGAGCAGTTCTTC. Its translation: CSARRENLYNEQFF.

V gene TRBV20-1 combines with J gene TRBJ1-2; a weak D match, TRBD1 (6 bases). The CDR3 consists of 11 residues. Looked up from germline, CDR1 is DFQATT and CDR2 is SNEGSKA (reference sequence). V was trimmed by 7 bases and J by 4 bases, leaving 10 bases between them. CDR3 coding DNA: TGCAGTGTAGACAGGCCCTATGGCTACACCTTC. As protein: CSVDRPYGYTF.

This clonotype has only a few counts. The rearrangement joins TRBV12-3 or TRBV12-4 to TRBJ2-1; 7 positions agree with TRBD2. CDR3 size: 16 residues. V lost 3 bases, J lost 0 bases, and 5 bases stayed unmatched. The CDR3: CASSLSLAFSYNEQFF. DNA of the CDR3: TGTGCCAGCAGTTTGTCACTAGCGTTCTCCTACAATGAGCAGTTCTTC.

Many counts were recorded for this clonotype. CDR3 protein: CASSESWGVTDTQYF. The CDR3 region has the DNA TGCGCCAGCAGTGAGTCGTGGGGGGTCACAGATACGCAGTATTTT. This rearrangement joins TRBV10-1 to TRBJ2-3, with a possible D match to TRBD2 (6 bases). The CDR3 contains 15 residues. Germline CDR1 is WNHNN and CDR2 is SYGVQD (reference sequence). V dropped 0 bases and J dropped 2 bases, with 9 bases sitting between them.

This clonotype was counted ten times or more. The chain combines TRBV27 with TRBJ2-7; TRBD1 agrees at 8 bases. CDR1 and CDR2 from the germline V gene are MNHEY and SMNVEV (reference sequence). The J segment lost 3 bases and the V segment lost 5 bases, leaving 6 bases of the junction unmatched. This CDR3 spans 14 amino acids. The DNA for the CDR3 is TGTGCCAGCAGTCCGGGACAGGATAACTACGAGCAGTACTTC. As protein: CASSPGQDNYEQYF.

The gene calls are TRBV3-1 and TRBJ2-2; D is unclear. Germline V CDR1 and CDR2: LGHDT, YNNKEL (reference sequence). With 1 base removed from V and 6 bases from J, the gap between germline ends came to 15 bases. This CDR3 spans 16 amino acids. CDR3: CASSQGILRQPGELFF. CDR3 DNA sequence: TGTGCCAGCAGCCAAGGGATACTCAGGCAGCCCGGGGAGCTGTTTTTT.

This clonotype appeared a few times. The chain carries TRBV11-2 and TRBJ2-7; no clear D. Trimming removed 2 bases from V and 0 bases from J, with 8 bases in between. Germline V gene sequence: CDR1 SGHAT, CDR2 FQNNGV. The CDR3 covers 14 residues. CDR3 sequence reads: CASSLWLPSYEQYF. The CDR3, as DNA: TGTGCCAGCAGCTTATGGCTACCCTCCTACGAGCAGTACTTC.

This clonotype was detected ten times or more. The DNA of the CDR3 is TGCAGCGTTGACCTACTAGCCCCCTCCTACAATGAGCAGTTCTTC. Amino acid sequence: CSVDLLAPSYNEQFF. This chain connects TRBV29-1 to TRBJ2-1, with D tentatively TRBD2 (6 bases). The germline CDR1 and CDR2 sequences are SQVTM and ANQGSEA. Trimming removed 3 bases from V and 0 bases from J, with 12 bases in between. This CDR3 is 15 amino acids long.

The chain uses TRBV7-3 and TRBJ2-7; no clear D gene. With 2 bases removed from V and 0 bases from J, the gap between germline ends came to 17 bases. The germline V gene has CDR1 SGHTA and CDR2 FQGTGA. CDR3 size: 17 residues. This CDR3 reads CASSLLNYRLSSYEQYF. In nucleotides, the CDR3 is TGTGCCAGCAGCTTATTGAATTACCGCTTGAGCTCCTACGAGCAGTACTTC.

This chain uses TRBV11-2 with TRBJ2-3; D might be TRBD2 (5 bases). V lost 5 bases to trimming and J lost 0 bases, with 15 bases between them. This CDR3 region has 16 residues. From germline, CDR1 is SGHAT and CDR2 FQNNGV. As DNA, the CDR3 is TGTGCCAGCAGCCCCGACTTCGCGGGTAGCACAGATACGCAGTATTTT. This codes for CASSPDFAGSTDTQYF. The full variable domain, with the rest looked up from reference TRBV11-2 and TRBJ2-3, is EAGVAQSPRYKIIEKRQSVAFWCNPISGHATLYWYQQILGQGPKLLIQFQNNGVVDDSQLPKDRFSAERLKGVDSTLKIQPAKLEDSAVYLCASSPDFAGSTDTQYFGPGTRLTVL.

This clonotype was seen a few times. V is TRBV11-2 and J is TRBJ1-3, with D unresolved. The V end was cut by 6 bases, the J end by 4 bases, with 16 bases between. This CDR3 comprises 15 residues. Germline lookup yields CDR1 SGHAT and CDR2 FQNNGV. CDR3 bases: TGTGCCAGCAGTCCCAACTCCTCGGGGGGAAACACCATATATTTT. This translates into CASSPNSSGGNTIYF.

This clonotype has only a few counts. The chain's CDR3 is CASNPSGASYEQYF. The CDR3 region has the DNA TGTGCCAGCAACCCTAGCGGGGCCTCCTACGAGCAGTACTTC. This rearrangement joins TRBV11-2 to TRBJ2-7; 9 positions agree with TRBD2. From germline, CDR1 is SGHAT and CDR2 FQNNGV. Trimming cost V 7 bases and J 0 bases; bases outside gene matches: 4. The length of the CDR3 is 14 residues. Supplemented by reference TRBV11-2 and TRBJ2-7, the full variable domain reads EAGVAQSPRYKIIEKRQSVAFWCNPISGHATLYWYQQILGQGPKLLIQFQNNGVVDDSQLPKDRFSAERLKGVDSTLKIQPAKLEDSAVYLCASNPSGASYEQYFGPGTRLTVT.

This clonotype has only a few counts. The CDR3: CATLREGAYEQYF. Written as DNA, the CDR3 is TGTGCCACCCTAAGAGAGGGTGCCTACGAGCAGTACTTC. The rearrangement joins TRBV15 to TRBJ2-7; weak D call: TRBD2 (5 bases). V was pared by 8 bases and J by 2 bases, with 13 bases between. The CDR3 sequence is 13 residues long. CDR1 and CDR2 (germline): LNHNV, YYDKDF (reference sequence).

Only a few counts were recorded for this clonotype. This chain joins TRBV11-2 and TRBJ2-1, with a possible D match to TRBD1 (5 bases). The V end was cut by 8 bases, the J end by 15 bases, with 14 bases between. The CDR3 extends over 10 amino acids. Germline V CDR1 and CDR2: SGHAT, FQNNGV. CDR3 DNA: TGTGCCAGCCAGAGTAACAGGCCGTTCTTC. Translating gives CASQSNRPFF.

This clonotype is a singleton in its sample. The chain employs TRBV27 and TRBJ1-5; 9 positions agree with TRBD1. Germline V gene lookup returns CDR1 MNHEY and CDR2 SMNVEV (reference sequence). This CDR3 has 16 amino acids. With V trimmed by 4 bases and J by 2 bases, 6 bases remained unmatched. CDR3 sequence (DNA): TGTGCCAGCAGTTGGGGGACAGGGTTTGGCAATCAGCCCCAGCATTTT. Its protein is CASSWGTGFGNQPQHF.

J is TRBJ1-2 and V is TRBV18; TRBD1 matches at 7 bases. V lost 3 bases, J lost 5 bases, and 6 bases stayed unmatched. CDR1 and CDR2 from the germline V gene are KGHSH and LQKENI. This CDR3 comprises 14 residues. The CDR3 bases are TGTGCCAGCTCACCCCCTGAGGGGGCGTATGGCTACACCTTC. It codes for CASSPPEGAYGYTF.

This rearrangement joins TRBV4-1 to TRBJ2-5; no reliable D call. V was shortened by 2 bases and J by 5 bases, with 12 bases between the two germline ends. The length of the CDR3 is 14 residues. Germline CDR1 and CDR2: MGHRA and YSYEKL. CDR3: CASSQPTESETQYF. For the CDR3, the DNA is TGCGCCAGCAGCCAACCGACTGAGAGCGAGACCCAGTACTTC.

This clonotype came up a few times. The V call is TRBV20-1, the J call TRBJ2-7; a possible D gene is TRBD1 (6 bases). Germline V lookup: CDR1 DFQATT, CDR2 SNEGSKA (reference sequence). The CDR3 is 16 amino acids. Trimming took 1 base from V and 4 from J, leaving 20 bases between them. The CDR3 loop is CSARGAGTSRGYEQYF. CDR3 DNA sequence: TGCAGTGCTAGAGGGGCCGGGACAAGCCGGGGATACGAGCAGTACTTC.

This chain joins TRBV20-1 and TRBJ2-7; D possibly matches TRBD1 or TRBD2 (5 bases each). This CDR3 has 12 residues. V was cut by 5 bases and J by 4 bases, with 12 bases left in between. Looked up from germline, CDR1 is DFQATT and CDR2 is SNEGSKA (reference sequence). CDR3 sequence reads: CSAPGRTYEQYF. CDR3 nucleotides: TGCAGTGCTCCGGGACGGACGTACGAGCAGTACTTC.

V and J are TRBV20-1 and TRBJ2-7; 9 bases line up with TRBD2. The CDR3 covers 14 residues. Germline V CDR1 and CDR2: DFQATT, SNEGSKA (reference sequence). J lost 3 bases, V lost 3 bases, and 6 bases had no gene match. CDR3 loop: CSASTPSGNYEQYF. The CDR3, as DNA: TGCAGTGCTAGTACCCCTAGCGGGAACTACGAGCAGTACTTC.

The chain is built from TRBV29-1 and TRBJ1-5, with 8 bases lining up with TRBD1. There are 12 residues in the CDR3. V gave up 4 bases and J gave up 12 bases; unmatched junction bases: 8. CDR1 SQVTM and CDR2 ANQGSEA come from the germline V gene. CDR3 loop: CSVAPGTGHQHF. DNA of the CDR3: TGCAGCGTTGCCCCCGGGACAGGTCACCAGCATTTT.